A single sample is the source of the 20 T cell receptor beta chains below, sequenced in a study of tissue T cells after allogeneic stem cell transplantation. Time point denoted: mouse harvest day 14 after allogeneic transplant. Tail vein injection delivered 10^7 T-cell-depleted bone marrow cells and 10^6 splenic CD5+ T cells. Clones were read by immunoSEQ multiplex PCR, and TCRdb kept only the in-frame ones, dropping some. Of roughly 8,600 clones in the sample, 37% were seen once. The sequencing input was skin. These receptors all stem from a female BALB/c mouse given C57BL/6 T cells with graft-versus-host disease after an allogeneic hematopoietic cell transplant.

This clone qualifies as medium-sized (0.01 to 0.1%). Germline and genes here are mouse. The DNA ends 1 residue before the CDR3 does, and the rest of the CDR3 is filled in from the germline J gene. V is TRBV26 and J is TRBJ1-2; the D is unclear. With 2 bases removed from V and 0 bases from J, the gap between germline ends came to 4 bases. The CDR3 length is 13 residues. Germline CDR1 is KGHPV and CDR2 is FQNQEV (reference sequence). Here the CDR3 reads CASSLMTNSDYTF. The CDR3 DNA, read in part, is TGTGCCAGCAGTCTGATGACAAACTCCGACTACACC.

Comment on this clone: The listed genes are named as in mouse. The observed sequence ends 1 residue before the CDR3 terminus, with the missing tail filled in from the germline J gene. The chain has TRBV26 and TRBJ2-3, with 11 bases that match TRBD1. Trimming cost V 7 bases and J 2 bases; bases outside gene matches: 5. This CDR3 has 15 residues. Germline V lookup: CDR1 KGHPV, CDR2 FQNQEV (reference sequence). The CDR3 sequence: CASNPGQGVAETLYF. The CDR3 bases that were read are TGTGCCAGCAATCCGGGACAGGGGGTTGCAGAAACGCTGTAT.

As for this clone: Mouse gene names apply. With the read ending 1 residue before the CDR3 end, the germline J gene is used to fill in that end. The V call is TRBV3, the J call TRBJ1-1; D not resolved. Per the germline V gene, CDR1 is SNHLY and CDR2 is FYNGKV (reference sequence). The CDR3 is 13 amino acids. V lost 3 bases to trimming and J lost 0 bases, with 5 bases between them. Here the CDR3 reads CASSFTANTEVFF. CDR3 DNA (partial): TGTGCCAGCAGCTTTACAGCAAACACAGAAGTCTTC.

This clone has just a few counts. Gene names and germline match the mouse. The read ends 1 residue shy of where the CDR3 ends; the end is completed using the germline J gene. The chain uses TRBV26 and TRBJ1-2, with D unclear. The V end lost 0 bases, the J end lost 8 bases, and 13 bases lay between the germline ends. Germline-derived CDR1 and CDR2 are KGHPV and FQNQEV (reference sequence). The CDR3 contains 14 residues. The CDR3 here is CASSLSTTKLDYTF. The CDR3 DNA, read in part, is TGTGCCAGCAGTCTGTCGACCACCAAACTTGACTACACC.

This clone is labeled as medium-sized. These gene names are mouse names. The read finishes 1 residue shy of the CDR3 end, and the germline J gene is used to complete it. This rearrangement joins TRBV26 to TRBJ1-1; D gene uncertain. CDR3 length equals 11 residues. Germline CDR1 and CDR2: KGHPV and FQNQEV (reference sequence). V was clipped by 4 bases and J by 6 bases, with 6 bases between them. CDR3: CASSPGSEVFF. The sequenced CDR3 bases are TGTGCCAGCAGTCCGGGCTCAGAAGTCTTC. Together with reference TRBV26 and TRBJ1-1, the CDR3 gives the full variable domain: NSKVIQTPRYLVKGQGQKAKMRCIPEKGHPVVFWYQQNKNNEFKFLINFQNQEVLQQIDMTEKRFSAECPSNSPCSLEIQSSEAGDSALYLCASSPGSEVFFGKGTRLTVV.

Turning to this clone: Mouse gene names apply. The CDR3 end lies 1 residue beyond the end of the read and is filled in from the germline J gene. The chain links TRBV26 to TRBJ1-6; perhaps TRBD1 as D (5 bases). TRBJ1-6 is recorded as an ORF, its role being uncertain. The CDR3 runs to 15 residues. Germline V gene lookup returns CDR1 KGHPV and CDR2 FQNQEV (reference sequence). V was cut by 3 bases and J by 1 base, with 7 bases left in between. CDR3 DNA, as far as it was read: TGTGCCAGCAGTCTTGACAGATCCTATAATTCGCCCCTCTAC. Translation gives CASSLDRSYNSPLY. The full CDR3 protein is CASSLDRSYNSPLYF.

Comments on this clone: Any gene name here is a mouse gene name. From the germline J gene comes the end of the CDR3, since the read stops 1 residue before it. This chain uses TRBV5 with TRBJ2-5; 9 bases line up with TRBD2. J was trimmed by 6 bases and V by 2 bases; bases with no gene match: 6. This CDR3 is 15 amino acids long. Per the germline V gene, CDR1 is LGHNA and CDR2 is YNLKQL (reference sequence). The covered CDR3 bases are TGTGCCAGCAGCCAATCGGACTGGGGTCCGGACACCCAGTAC. Amino acid sequence: CASSQSDWGPDTQY. The entire CDR3 protein is CASSQSDWGPDTQYF.

With regard to this clone: The gene symbols are mouse symbols. The part of the CDR3 DNA that was read is TGTGCCAGCAGTCTAGTCAGGAACTCCGACTACACC. This encodes CASSLVRNSDYT. The CDR3 in its entirety is CASSLVRNSDYTF. The V call is TRBV3, the J call TRBJ1-2; no clear D. Read sequence stops 1 residue before the CDR3 end, and the germline J gene provides the missing end. The V end lost 6 bases, the J end lost 2 bases, and 10 bases lay between the germline ends. Germline lookup yields CDR1 SNHLY and CDR2 FYNGKV (reference sequence). The CDR3 runs 13 residues.

Regarding this clone: Gene and germline names: mouse. The covered CDR3 bases are TGTGCCAGCAGGCACAGGAACGAAAGATTATTT. Its translation: CASRHRNERLF. The entire CDR3 is CASRHRNERLFF. The chain has TRBV26 and TRBJ1-4, with D possibly being TRBD1 (5 bases). Read sequence stops 1 residue before the CDR3 end, and the germline J gene provides the missing end. Germline V gene sequence: CDR1 KGHPV, CDR2 FQNQEV (reference sequence). V gave up 6 bases and J gave up 5 bases, with 7 bases separating them. The CDR3 sequence is 12 residues long.

About this clone itself: Gene names are the mouse ones. The CDR3 end is not reached by the read, which stops 1 residue before it; the germline J gene fills it in. The chain recombines TRBV12-1 with TRBJ2-5; no clear D gene. The V end was cut by 4 bases, the J end by 5 bases, with 12 bases between. This CDR3 comprises 13 residues. Germline values: CDR1 SGHSN, CDR2 HYEKVE. The CDR3 loop reads CASSRQDGDTQYF. The CDR3 bases that were read are TGTGCCAGCTCCCGGCAGGACGGAGACACCCAGTAC.

For this clone: Mouse gene names apply. The observed sequence ends 1 residue before the CDR3 terminus, with the missing tail filled in from the germline J gene. The rearrangement uses TRBV16 and TRBJ1-3; 8 nucleotides line up with TRBD1. Germline CDR1 is SGHSA and CDR2 is FRNQAP. CDR3 length: 16 residues. With 5 bases clipped from V and 2 bases from J, the junction kept 8 bases outside the gene matches. Partial CDR3 DNA: TGTGCAAGCAGCCCGTCCCGGACAGGGACTGGAAATACGCTCTAT. Protein product: CASSPSRTGTGNTLY. The CDR3, in full, reads CASSPSRTGTGNTLYF.

A remark on this clone: Gene names refer to mouse genes. The read halts 1 residue ahead of the CDR3 end, with the missing end drawn from the germline J gene. The J gene is TRBJ2-5, the V gene TRBV12-2; TRBD2 matches 11 bases. V lost 2 bases to trimming and J lost 6 bases; unmatched junction nucleotides: 3. Germline V gene lookup returns CDR1 SGHLS and CDR2 HYDKME. CDR3 size: 14 residues. Partial CDR3 DNA: TGTGCCAGCTCTCCACTGGGGGGGCGCGACACCCAGTAC. Protein product: CASSPLGGRDTQY. In full, the CDR3 is CASSPLGGRDTQYF.

As concerns this clone: Gene labels here are mouse ones. The read falls 1 residue short of the CDR3 end, and the missing part is taken from the germline J gene. Additional DNA sequences in this sample encode the identical CDR3. The V gene is TRBV26, the J gene TRBJ1-1, with D hard to call. Germline lookup yields CDR1 KGHPV and CDR2 FQNQEV (reference sequence). Trimming stripped 6 bases from V and 3 bases from J, with 5 bases between. The CDR3 has 11 residues. The CDR3 bases that were read are TGTGCCAGCAGCCGGGACACAGAAGTCTTC. Residues: CASSRDTEVF. The whole CDR3 region reads CASSRDTEVFF.

This clone was counted between two and nine times. Gene names follow the mouse nomenclature. The CDR3 extends 1 residue past the end of the read, so its final part is completed from the germline J gene. The J gene is TRBJ2-4, the V gene TRBV26; the D gene is possibly TRBD2 (6 bases). The CDR3 has 16 residues. The germline gives CDR1 KGHPV, CDR2 FQNQEV (reference sequence). V shed 0 bases and J shed 0 bases, with 10 bases lying between them. Incomplete CDR3 DNA: TGTGCCAGCAGTCTGTCGAGAGGGACTAGTCAAAACACCTTGTAC. Its protein product is CASSLSRGTSQNTLY. In full, the CDR3 is CASSLSRGTSQNTLYF.

This clone was counted between two and nine times. Any gene name here is a mouse gene name. The CDR3 end is not reached by the read, which stops 1 residue before it; the germline J gene fills it in. This chain uses TRBV12-2 with TRBJ2-5; 7 positions agree with TRBD2. Germline CDR1 is SGHLS and CDR2 is HYDKME. This CDR3 region has 15 residues. V lost 0 bases and J lost 6; bases outside the gene matches: 8. CDR3 in amino acids: CASSLDRGGGDTQYF. CDR3 bases read: TGTGCCAGCTCTCTCGACCGGGGGGGAGGGGACACCCAGTAC. The full variable domain, rest sourced from reference TRBV12-2 and TRBJ2-5, is NSGVVQSPRYIIKGKGERSILKCIPISGHLSVAWYQQTQGQELKFFIQHYDKMERDKGNLPSRFSVQQFDDYHSEMNMSALELEDSAVYFCASSLDRGGGDTQYFGPGTRLLVL.

With regard to this clone: Gene names denote mouse genes. The read ends 1 residue before the CDR3 terminus; that terminus is restored from the germline J gene. The J gene is TRBJ1-4, the V gene TRBV1; TRBD1 might be the D (6 bases). The V and J ends lost 1 base and 1 base respectively, with 7 bases between them. Germline CDR1 reads NSQYPW; CDR2 reads LRSPGD (reference sequence). The CDR3 covers 15 residues. The sequenced CDR3 bases are TGCACCTGCAGTGCAGGGACAGCTTCCAACGAAAGATTATTT. Encoded protein: CTCSAGTASNERLF. The complete CDR3 protein is CTCSAGTASNERLFF.

For this clone: Gene and germline names: mouse. The CDR3 goes on 1 residue after the read ends, and that part is filled in from the germline J gene. This rearrangement joins TRBV23 to TRBJ2-7; the table's D call, TRBD2, was not checked against the DNA. Germline-derived CDR1 and CDR2 are KGHTA and FQNQQP. This CDR3 has 13 amino acids. The CDR3 DNA, read in part, is TGCTCCAGCAGTCGAGACTGGGGGGGCGAACAGTAC. It encodes CSSSRDWGGEQY. The whole CDR3 reads CSSSRDWGGEQYF.

With respect to this clone: Mouse names are used for the genes. Incomplete CDR3 DNA: TGTGCCAGCACCCGACAGGAATATGCTGAGCAGTTC. Protein: CASTRQEYAEQF. Given in full, the CDR3 is CASTRQEYAEQFF. The rearrangement joins TRBV26 to TRBJ2-1; tentatively, D is TRBD1 (6 bases). The sequence runs out 1 residue before the end of the CDR3; the remainder is reconstructed from the germline J gene. Germline V gene sequence: CDR1 KGHPV, CDR2 FQNQEV (reference sequence). V shed 7 bases and J shed 4 bases, with 11 bases lying between them. CDR3 length: 13 residues.

This clone appeared a few times. Genes and germline come from the mouse. The read ends 1 residue before the CDR3 terminus; that terminus is restored from the germline J gene. The V call is TRBV26, the J call TRBJ1-2; D is perhaps TRBD1 (6 bases). V lost 0 bases, J lost 3 bases, and 11 bases lay in between. CDR1 and CDR2 from the germline V gene are KGHPV and FQNQEV (reference sequence). The CDR3 consists of 15 residues. The CDR3 protein is CASSLSRGAYSDYTF. CDR3 DNA, as far as it was read: TGTGCCAGCAGTCTGTCGAGGGGGGCCTACTCCGACTACACC.

This clone is judged medium-sized. Germline and genes here are mouse. The CDR3: CASSPRGGSDYTF. CDR3 DNA, as far as it was read: TGTGCCAGCAGTCCCAGGGGCGGCTCCGACTACACC. The chain links TRBV26 to TRBJ1-2; maybe TRBD1 (6 bases). The CDR3 is cut off 1 residue early in the read; its end comes from the germline J gene. Trimming pared 4 bases from V and 4 bases from J, leaving 10 bases between. The CDR3 has 13 amino acids. The V gene's germline CDR1 is KGHPV and CDR2 FQNQEV (reference sequence).